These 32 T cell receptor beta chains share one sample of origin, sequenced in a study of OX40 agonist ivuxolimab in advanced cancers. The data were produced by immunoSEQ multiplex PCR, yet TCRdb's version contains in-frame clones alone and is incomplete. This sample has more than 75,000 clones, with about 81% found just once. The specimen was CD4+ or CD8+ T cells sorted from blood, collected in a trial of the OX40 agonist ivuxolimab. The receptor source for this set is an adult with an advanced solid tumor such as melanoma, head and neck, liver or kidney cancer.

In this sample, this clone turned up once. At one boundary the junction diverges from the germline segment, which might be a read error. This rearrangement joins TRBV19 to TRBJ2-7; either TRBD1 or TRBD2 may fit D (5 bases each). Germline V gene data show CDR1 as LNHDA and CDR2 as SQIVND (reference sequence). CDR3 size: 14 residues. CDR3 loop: CASSIGPSGRPSTF. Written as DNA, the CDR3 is TGTGCCAGTAGTATAGGCCCCTCGGGGCGCCCGAGTACCTTC.

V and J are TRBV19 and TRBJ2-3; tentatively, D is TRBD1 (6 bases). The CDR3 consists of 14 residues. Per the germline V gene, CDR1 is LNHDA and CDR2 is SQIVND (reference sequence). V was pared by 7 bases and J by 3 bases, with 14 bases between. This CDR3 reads CASTMAGETDTQYF. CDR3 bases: TGTGCCAGTACGATGGCAGGGGAGACAGATACGCAGTATTTT.

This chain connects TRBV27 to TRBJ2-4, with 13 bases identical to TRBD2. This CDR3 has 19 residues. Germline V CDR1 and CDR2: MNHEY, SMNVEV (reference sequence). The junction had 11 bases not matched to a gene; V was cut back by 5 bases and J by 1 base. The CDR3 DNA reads TGTGCCAGCAGTCCCTTCCGACTAGCGGGAGGCCCGGCCAAAAACATTCAGTACTTC. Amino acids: CASSPFRLAGGPAKNIQYF.

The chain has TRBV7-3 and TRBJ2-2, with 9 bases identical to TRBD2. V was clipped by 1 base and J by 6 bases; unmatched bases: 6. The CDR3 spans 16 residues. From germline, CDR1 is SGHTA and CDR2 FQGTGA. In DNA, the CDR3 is TGTGCCAGCAGCTTAAGCGCGGGAGGGCCGTCCGGGGAGCTGTTTTTT. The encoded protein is CASSLSAGGPSGELFF.

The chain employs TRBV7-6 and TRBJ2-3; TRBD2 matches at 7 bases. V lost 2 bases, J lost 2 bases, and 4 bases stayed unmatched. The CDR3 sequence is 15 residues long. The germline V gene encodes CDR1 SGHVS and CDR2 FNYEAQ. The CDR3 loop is CASSLPRGVTDTQYF. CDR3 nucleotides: TGTGCCAGCAGCTTACCCCGGGGGGTCACAGATACGCAGTATTTT.

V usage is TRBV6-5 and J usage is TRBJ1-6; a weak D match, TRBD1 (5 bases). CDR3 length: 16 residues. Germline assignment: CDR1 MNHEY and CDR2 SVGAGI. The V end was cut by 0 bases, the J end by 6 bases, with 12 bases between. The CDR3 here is CASSYSASRVNSPLHF. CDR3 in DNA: TGTGCCAGCAGTTACTCCGCGAGCAGGGTTAATTCACCCCTCCACTTT.

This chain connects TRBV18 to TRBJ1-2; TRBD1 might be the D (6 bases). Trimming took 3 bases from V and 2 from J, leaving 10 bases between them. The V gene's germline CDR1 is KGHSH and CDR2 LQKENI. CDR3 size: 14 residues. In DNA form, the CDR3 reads TGTGCCAGCTCACCGGGAGACAGGAACTATGGCTACACCTTC. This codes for CASSPGDRNYGYTF.

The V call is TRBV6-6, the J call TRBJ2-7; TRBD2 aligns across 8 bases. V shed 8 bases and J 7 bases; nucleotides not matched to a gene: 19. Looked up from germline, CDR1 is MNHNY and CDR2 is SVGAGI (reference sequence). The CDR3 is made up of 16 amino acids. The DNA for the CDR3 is TGTGCCAGCCTTAATATCCCGGGAGGGCCTGCGGAGGAGCAGTACTTC. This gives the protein CASLNIPGGPAEEQYF.

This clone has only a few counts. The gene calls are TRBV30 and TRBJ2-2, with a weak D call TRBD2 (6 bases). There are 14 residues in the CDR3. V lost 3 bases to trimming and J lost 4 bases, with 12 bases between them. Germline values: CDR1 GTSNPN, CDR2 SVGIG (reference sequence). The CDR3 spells CAWSNGRTTGELFF. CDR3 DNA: TGTGCCTGGAGCAACGGGAGAACCACCGGGGAGCTGTTTTTT.

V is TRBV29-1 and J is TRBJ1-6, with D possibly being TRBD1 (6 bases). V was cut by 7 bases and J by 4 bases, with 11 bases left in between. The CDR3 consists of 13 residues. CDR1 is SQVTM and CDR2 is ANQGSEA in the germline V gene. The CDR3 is CSARTAYNSPLHF. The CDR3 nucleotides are TGCAGCGCAAGGACAGCTTATAATTCACCCCTCCACTTT.

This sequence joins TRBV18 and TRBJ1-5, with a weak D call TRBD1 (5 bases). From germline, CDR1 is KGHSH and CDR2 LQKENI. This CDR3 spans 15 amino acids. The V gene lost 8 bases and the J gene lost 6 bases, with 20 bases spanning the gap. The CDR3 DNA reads TGTGCCAGCGTGAAAGTAGCAGGGTTGGCTCAGCCCCAGCATTTT. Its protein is CASVKVAGLAQPQHF.

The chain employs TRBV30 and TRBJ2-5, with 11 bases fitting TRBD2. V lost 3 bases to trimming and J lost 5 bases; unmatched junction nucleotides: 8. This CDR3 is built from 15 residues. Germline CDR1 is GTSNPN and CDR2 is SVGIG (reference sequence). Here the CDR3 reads CAWSSSGRYSETQYF. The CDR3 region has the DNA TGTGCCTGGAGCTCTAGCGGGAGGTATTCGGAGACCCAGTACTTC. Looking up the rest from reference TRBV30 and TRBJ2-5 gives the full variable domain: SQTIHQWPATLVQPVGSPLSLECTVEGTSNPNLYWYRQAAGRGLQLLFYSVGIGQISSEVPQNLSASRPQDRQFILSSKKLLLSDSGFYLCAWSSSGRYSETQYFGPGTRLLVL.

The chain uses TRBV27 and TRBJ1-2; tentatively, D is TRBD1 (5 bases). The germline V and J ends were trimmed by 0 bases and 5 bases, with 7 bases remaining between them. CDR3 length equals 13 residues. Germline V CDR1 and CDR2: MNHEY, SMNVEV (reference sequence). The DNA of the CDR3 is TGTGCCAGCAGTTTATCCTCAGGGTATGGCTACACCTTC. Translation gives CASSLSSGYGYTF.

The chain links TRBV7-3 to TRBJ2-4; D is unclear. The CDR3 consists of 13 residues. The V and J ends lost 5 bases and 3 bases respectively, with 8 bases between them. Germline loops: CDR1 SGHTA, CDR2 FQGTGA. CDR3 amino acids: CASSRGLKNIQYF. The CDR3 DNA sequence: TGTGCCAGCAGCCGTGGGCTCAAAAACATTCAGTACTTC.

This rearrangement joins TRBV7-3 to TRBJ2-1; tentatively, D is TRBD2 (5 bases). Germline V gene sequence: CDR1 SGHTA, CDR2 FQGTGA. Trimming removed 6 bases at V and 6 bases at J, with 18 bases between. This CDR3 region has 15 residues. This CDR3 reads CASRPEASRTNEQFF. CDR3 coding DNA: TGTGCCAGCAGACCGGAGGCTAGCCGGACCAATGAGCAGTTCTTC.

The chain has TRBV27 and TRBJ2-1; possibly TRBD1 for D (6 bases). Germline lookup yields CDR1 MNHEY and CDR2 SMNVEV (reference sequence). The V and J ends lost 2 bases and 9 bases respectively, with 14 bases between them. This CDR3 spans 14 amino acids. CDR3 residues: CASSLRRGLGEQFF. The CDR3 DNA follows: TGTGCCAGCAGTTTACGCAGGGGATTAGGTGAGCAGTTCTTC.

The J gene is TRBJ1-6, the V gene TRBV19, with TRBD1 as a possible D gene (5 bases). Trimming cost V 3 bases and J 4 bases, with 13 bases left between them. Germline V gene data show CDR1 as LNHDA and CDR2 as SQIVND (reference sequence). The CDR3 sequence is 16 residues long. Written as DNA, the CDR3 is TGTGCCAGTAGTATGGGGCCATTGCGATATAATTCACCCCTCCACTTT. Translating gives CASSMGPLRYNSPLHF.

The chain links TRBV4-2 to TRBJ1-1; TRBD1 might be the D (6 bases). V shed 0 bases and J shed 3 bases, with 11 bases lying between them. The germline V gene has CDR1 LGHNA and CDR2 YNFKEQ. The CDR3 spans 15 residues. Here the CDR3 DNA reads TGTGCCAGCAGCCAAGAAGACAGGCCACACACTGAAGCTTTCTTT. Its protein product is CASSQEDRPHTEAFF.

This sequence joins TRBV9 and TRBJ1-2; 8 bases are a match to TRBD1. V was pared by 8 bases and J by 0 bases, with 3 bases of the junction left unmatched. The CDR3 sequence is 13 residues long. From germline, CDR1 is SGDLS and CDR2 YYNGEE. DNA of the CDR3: TGTGCCAGTGGACAGGGAGCTAACTATGGCTACACCTTC. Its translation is CASGQGANYGYTF.

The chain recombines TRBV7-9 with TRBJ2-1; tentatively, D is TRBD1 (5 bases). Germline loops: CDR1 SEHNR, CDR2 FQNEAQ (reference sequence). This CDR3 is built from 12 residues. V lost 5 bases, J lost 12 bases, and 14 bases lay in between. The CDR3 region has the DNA TGTGCCAGCAGCCTTGTTGGGGCCCCGCAGTTCTTC. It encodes CASSLVGAPQFF. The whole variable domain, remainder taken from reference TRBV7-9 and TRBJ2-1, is DTGVSQNPRHKITKRGQNVTFRCDPISEHNRLYWYRQTLGQGPEFLTYFQNEAQLEKSRLLSDRFSAERPKGSFSTLEIQRTEQGDSAMYLCASSLVGAPQFFGPGTRLTVL.

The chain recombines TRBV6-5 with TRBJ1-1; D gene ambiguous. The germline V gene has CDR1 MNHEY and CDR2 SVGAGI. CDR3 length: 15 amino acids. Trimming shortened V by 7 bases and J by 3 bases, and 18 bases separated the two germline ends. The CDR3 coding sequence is TGTGCCAGCATTGGGCATTGGGCCCGGGACACTGAAGCTTTCTTT. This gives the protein CASIGHWARDTEAFF.

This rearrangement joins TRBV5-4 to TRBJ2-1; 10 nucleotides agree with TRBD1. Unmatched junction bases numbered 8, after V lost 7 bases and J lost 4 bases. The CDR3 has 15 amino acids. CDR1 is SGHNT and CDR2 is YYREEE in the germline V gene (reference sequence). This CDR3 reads CASPYPGQGYNEQFF. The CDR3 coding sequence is TGTGCCAGCCCTTATCCGGGACAGGGGTACAATGAGCAGTTCTTC.

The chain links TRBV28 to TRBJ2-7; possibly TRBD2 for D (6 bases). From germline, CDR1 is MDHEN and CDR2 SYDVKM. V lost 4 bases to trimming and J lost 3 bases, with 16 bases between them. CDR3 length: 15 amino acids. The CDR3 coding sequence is TGTGCCAGCAGTTCCGGGGGTTACCGGGACTACGAGCAGTACGTC. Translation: CASSSGGYRDYEQYV.

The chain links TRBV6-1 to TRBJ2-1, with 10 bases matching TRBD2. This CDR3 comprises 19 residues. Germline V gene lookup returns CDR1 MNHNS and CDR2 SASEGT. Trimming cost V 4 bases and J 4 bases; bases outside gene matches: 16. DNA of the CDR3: TGTGCCAGCAGTGTGACGGGGTGGGTAGCGGGGGGATTTTACAATGAGCAGTTCTTC. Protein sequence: CASSVTGWVAGGFYNEQFF.

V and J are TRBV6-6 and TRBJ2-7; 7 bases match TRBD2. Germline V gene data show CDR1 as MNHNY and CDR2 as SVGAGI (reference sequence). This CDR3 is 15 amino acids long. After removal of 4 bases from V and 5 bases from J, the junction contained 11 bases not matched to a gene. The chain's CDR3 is CASSSTGLVRNEQYF. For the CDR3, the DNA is TGTGCCAGCAGTTCCACTGGACTAGTCCGCAACGAGCAGTACTTC.

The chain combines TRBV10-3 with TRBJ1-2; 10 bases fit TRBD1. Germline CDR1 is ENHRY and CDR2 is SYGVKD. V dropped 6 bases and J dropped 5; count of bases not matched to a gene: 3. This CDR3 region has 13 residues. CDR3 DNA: TGTGCCATCAGGGACAGGGGGGTGTATGGCTACACCTTC. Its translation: CAIRDRGVYGYTF.

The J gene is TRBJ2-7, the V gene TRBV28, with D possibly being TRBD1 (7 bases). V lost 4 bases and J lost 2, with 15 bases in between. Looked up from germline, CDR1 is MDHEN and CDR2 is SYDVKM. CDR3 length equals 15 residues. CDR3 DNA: TGTGCCAGCAGTTCCCCCAGGGGGGTAACCTACGAGCAGTACTTC. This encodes CASSSPRGVTYEQYF.

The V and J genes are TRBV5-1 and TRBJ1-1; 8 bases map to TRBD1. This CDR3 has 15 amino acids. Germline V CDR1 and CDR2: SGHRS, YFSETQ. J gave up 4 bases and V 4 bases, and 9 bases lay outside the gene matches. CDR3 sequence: CASSLRTGPSTEAFF. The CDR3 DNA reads TGCGCCAGCAGCCTACGGACAGGGCCGAGCACTGAAGCTTTCTTT.

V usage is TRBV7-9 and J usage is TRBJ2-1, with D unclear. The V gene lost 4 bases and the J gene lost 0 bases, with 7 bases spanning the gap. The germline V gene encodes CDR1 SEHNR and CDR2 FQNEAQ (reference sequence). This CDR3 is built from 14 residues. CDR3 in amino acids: CASSSEYSYNEQFF. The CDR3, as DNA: TGTGCCAGCAGCTCAGAGTACTCCTACAATGAGCAGTTCTTC.

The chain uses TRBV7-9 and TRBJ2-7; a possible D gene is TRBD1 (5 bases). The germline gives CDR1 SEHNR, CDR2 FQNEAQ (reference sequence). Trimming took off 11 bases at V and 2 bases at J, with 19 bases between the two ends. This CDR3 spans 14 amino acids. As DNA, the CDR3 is TGTGCCGTAGATTCACGCAGGGCCCCCTACGAGCAGTACGTC. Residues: CAVDSRRAPYEQYV.

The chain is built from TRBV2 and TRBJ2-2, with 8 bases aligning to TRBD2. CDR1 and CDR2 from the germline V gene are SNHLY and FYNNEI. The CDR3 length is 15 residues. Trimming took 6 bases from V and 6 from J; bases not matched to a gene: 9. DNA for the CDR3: TGTGCCAGCAGGGGGACTAGGACGGGCGCCGGGGAGCTGTTTTTT. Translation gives CASRGTRTGAGELFF.

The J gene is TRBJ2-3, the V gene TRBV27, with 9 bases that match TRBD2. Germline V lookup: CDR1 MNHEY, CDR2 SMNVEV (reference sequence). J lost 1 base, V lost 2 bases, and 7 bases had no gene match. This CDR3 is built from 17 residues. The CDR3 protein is CASSLTGGGAGTDTQYF. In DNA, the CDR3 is TGTGCCAGCAGTTTAACCGGCGGGGGGGCTGGCACAGATACGCAGTATTTT.